These 18 T cell receptor beta chains were all obtained from the same sample, sequenced in a study of CD8 T cells in ankylosing spondylitis. TCRdb reanalysed the 5' RACE reads using MiXCR and keeps one entry per CDR3 protein. The sample consists of about 460,000 distinct CDR3 sequences, approximately 5.3% of them appearing once. Findings of the study overall: Ankylosing spondylitis blood appeared to be characterized by a TCR beta motif of 8 or 9 highly homologous variants.

These TCRs are of unknown antigen specificity. Material: blood, either unsorted or a sorted T cell fraction (not recorded which). The source of these receptors is a male donor with ankylosing spondylitis.

This clonotype showed up many times. The chain has TRBV4-2 and TRBJ2-7, with TRBD1 matching over 9 bases. The trim removed 1 base at V and 4 bases at J, leaving 5 bases unmatched. Per the germline V gene, CDR1 is LGHNA and CDR2 is YNFKEQ. The CDR3 consists of 15 residues. CDR3 sequence: CASSQGDRALYEQYF. Here the CDR3 DNA reads TGTGCCAGCAGCCAAGGGGACAGGGCCCTATACGAGCAGTACTTC.

This clonotype was detected many times. The chain is built from TRBV20-1 and TRBJ2-7; weak D call: TRBD1 (5 bases). V lost 3 bases and J 4 bases, leaving 16 bases between the germline ends. The length of the CDR3 is 14 residues. Germline-derived CDR1 and CDR2 are DFQATT and SNEGSKA (reference sequence). The CDR3 DNA is TGCAGTGCTAGTACGACAGAGACGCCATACGAGCAGTACTTC. This sequence encodes CSASTTETPYEQYF.

This clonotype was picked up a small number of times. The CDR3 DNA is TGCGCCAGCAGTATGGACCCCCCGACCTACGAGCAGTACTTC. Residues: CASSMDPPTYEQYF. The J gene is TRBJ2-7, the V gene TRBV5-1; D ambiguous. Trimming cost V 5 bases and J 2 bases, with 14 bases left between them. CDR1 and CDR2 (germline): SGHRS, YFSETQ. The CDR3 has 14 residues.

In this sample, this clonotype turned up many times. The chain combines TRBV20-1 with TRBJ1-4, with D uncertain. Germline assignment: CDR1 DFQATT and CDR2 SNEGSKA (reference sequence). CDR3 length: 12 residues. V was trimmed by 4 bases and J by 10 bases, leaving 13 bases between them. The DNA of the CDR3 is TGCAGTGCTACCGGGAGAGCTTCAAAACTGTTTTTT. Translating it yields CSATGRASKLFF.

This clonotype showed up many times. The V call is TRBV20-1, the J call TRBJ2-7; D gene ambiguous. The CDR3 covers 13 residues. Germline V lookup: CDR1 DFQATT, CDR2 SNEGSKA (reference sequence). Trimming removed 0 bases at V and 6 bases at J, with 12 bases between. CDR3 amino acids: CSARDPLLSEQYF. The CDR3 DNA reads as TGCAGTGCTAGAGATCCCCTTTTGAGCGAGCAGTACTTC.

The sample holds many counts of this clonotype. The rearrangement joins TRBV4-3 to TRBJ2-5; D gene unclear. Trimming took off 0 bases at V and 5 bases at J, with 7 bases between the two ends. In germline, CDR1 is LGHNA, CDR2 YSLEER. The CDR3 totals 13 residues. The CDR3 coding sequence is TGCGCCAGCAGCCAAGATGGGCGGGAGACCCAGTACTTC. Its protein product is CASSQDGRETQYF.

At least ten counts were recorded for this clonotype. This chain joins TRBV20-1 and TRBJ1-1; D is possibly TRBD1 (5 bases). This CDR3 contains 14 residues. Germline loops: CDR1 DFQATT, CDR2 SNEGSKA (reference sequence). With 0 bases removed from V and 0 bases from J, the gap between germline ends came to 8 bases. CDR3 sequence: CSARDRGLNTEAFF. The CDR3, as DNA: TGCAGTGCTAGAGACCGGGGGTTGAACACTGAAGCTTTCTTT.

This clonotype has a count of ten or more. This chain joins TRBV5-1 and TRBJ1-1, with D unclear. V lost 5 bases, J lost 0 bases, and 8 bases lay in between. Germline CDR1 is SGHRS and CDR2 is YFSETQ. The CDR3 extends over 13 amino acids. CDR3 loop: CASRSTLNTEAFF. CDR3 DNA: TGCGCCAGCAGGAGTACACTGAACACTGAAGCTTTCTTT.

The table lists this clonotype with many counts. One junction end disagrees with the germline gene, perhaps due to a read error. V usage is TRBV7-7 and J usage is TRBJ2-5, with TRBD1 identical over 7 bases. The CDR3 is 14 residues long. Germline V gene lookup returns CDR1 SSHAT and CDR2 FNYEAQ (reference sequence). The CDR3 region is CASSLDRAQETQYF. CDR3 DNA sequence: TGTGCTAGCAGCTTAGACAGGGCCCAAGAGACCCAGTACTTC. The whole variable domain, filled in from reference TRBV7-7 and TRBJ2-5, reads GAGVSQSPRYKVTKRGQDVTLRCDPISSHATLYWYQQALGQGPEFLTYFNYEAQPDKSGLPSDRFSAERPEGSISTLTIQRTEQRDSAMYRCASSLDRAQETQYFGPGTRLLVL.

This clonotype appeared many times. This sequence joins TRBV18 and TRBJ1-1; D unclear. The CDR3 runs 12 residues. Germline V gene lookup returns CDR1 KGHSH and CDR2 LQKENI. Trimming took off 3 bases at V and 9 bases at J, with 11 bases between the two ends. CDR3 in amino acids: CASSPEKRQAFF. As DNA, the CDR3 is TGTGCCAGCTCACCCGAGAAACGTCAAGCTTTCTTT.

This clonotype showed up many times. The rearrangement joins TRBV7-6 to TRBJ2-7, with a possible D match to TRBD1 (6 bases). Trimming removed 3 bases from V and 2 bases from J, with 11 bases in between. This CDR3 has 14 amino acids. Germline V gene lookup returns CDR1 SGHVS and CDR2 FNYEAQ. DNA for the CDR3: TGTGCCAGCAGCTTGTCGACAGGACCCTACGAGCAGTACTTC. Translated, it gives CASSLSTGPYEQYF.

This clonotype showed up many times. The rearrangement joins TRBV11-2 to TRBJ1-5, with D unclear. The V gene's germline CDR1 is SGHAT and CDR2 FQNNGV. V gave up 3 bases and J gave up 3 bases, with 12 bases separating them. The CDR3 extends over 15 amino acids. The CDR3 DNA sequence: TGTGCCAGCAGCTTGAACATACACTCCAATCAGCCCCAGCATTTT. Translating it yields CASSLNIHSNQPQHF.

This clonotype was recorded many times. The chain employs TRBV20-1 and TRBJ1-4; D is uncertain. Trimming removed 5 bases from V and 0 bases from J, with 10 bases in between. CDR3 length: 14 amino acids. Germline V CDR1 and CDR2: DFQATT, SNEGSKA (reference sequence). CDR3 amino acids: CSASTVATNEKLFF. CDR3 DNA: TGCAGTGCTTCGACGGTCGCAACTAATGAAAAACTGTTTTTT.

This clonotype appeared many times. The chain is built from TRBV7-9 and TRBJ1-5, with D tentatively TRBD1 (5 bases). V lost 5 bases and J 5 bases, leaving 7 bases between the germline ends. The CDR3 covers 12 residues. The germline gives CDR1 SEHNR, CDR2 FQNEAQ (reference sequence). CDR3 sequence (DNA): TGTGCCAGCAGCATCAGGGATCAGCCCCAGCATTTT. It specifies CASSIRDQPQHF. The full variable domain, completed using reference TRBV7-9 and TRBJ1-5, is DTGVSQNPRHKITKRGQNVTFRCDPISEHNRLYWYRQTLGQGPEFLTYFQNEAQLEKSRLLSDRFSAERPKGSFSTLEIQRTEQGDSAMYLCASSIRDQPQHFGDGTRLSIL.

This clonotype was seen at least ten times. The chain recombines TRBV10-3 with TRBJ2-7; 9 bases line up with TRBD1. Per germline, CDR1 ENHRY and CDR2 SYGVKD. The CDR3 is 11 residues long. Unmatched junction bases numbered 3, after V lost 9 bases and J lost 6 bases. In DNA form, the CDR3 reads TGTGCCATGGGACAGGGAGGCGAGCAGTACTTC. It specifies CAMGQGGEQYF.

Ten or more counts support this clonotype. V is TRBV5-1 and J is TRBJ1-1; D remains unclear. V lost 2 bases and J 3 bases, leaving 11 bases between the germline ends. CDR3 size: 14 residues. Germline V lookup: CDR1 SGHRS, CDR2 YFSETQ. In DNA form, the CDR3 reads TGCGCCAGCAGCTTTGAATGGCGGGACACTGAAGCTTTCTTT. This translates into CASSFEWRDTEAFF. Combining the CDR3 with reference TRBV5-1 and TRBJ1-1 gives the whole variable domain KAGVTQTPRYLIKTRGQQVTLSCSPISGHRSVSWYQQTPGQGLQFLFEYFSETQRNKGNFPGRFSGRQFSNSRSEMNVSTLELGDSALYLCASSFEWRDTEAFFGQGTRLTVV.

At least ten counts were recorded for this clonotype. This chain joins TRBV7-3 and TRBJ1-2, with 11 bases that match TRBD1. Trimming removed 5 bases from V and 6 bases from J; junction bases left unmatched: 8. Germline V gives CDR1 SGHTA, CDR2 FQGTGA. The CDR3 extends over 15 amino acids. The CDR3: CASSPGTGGIHGYTF. The CDR3 nucleotides read TGTGCCAGCAGCCCTGGGACAGGGGGGATTCATGGCTACACCTTC.

This clonotype was counted at least ten times. The CDR3 loop reads CASSPINWYTEAFF. CDR3 nucleotide sequence: TGTGCCAGCAGTCCTATTAATTGGTACACTGAAGCTTTCTTT. The chain uses TRBV6-1 and TRBJ1-1; D gene ambiguous. CDR1 and CDR2 from the germline V gene are MNHNS and SASEGT. Trimming took 5 bases from V and 3 from J, leaving 13 bases between them. CDR3 length: 14 amino acids.